This T cell receptor (delta chain) was retrieved from a study of gamma-delta chains in newborns, infants, children. The wider study: Microbial exposure reportedly drives polyclonal innate γδ T cell expansion after birth.

TCRdb redid clone calling on the reads using CATT. The profile shows 6,000 or so delta-chain clones, around 1.9% of them singletons. Sample share makes this clone medium-sized. The sample holds other DNA sequences that translate to the same CDR3. Sequencing was performed on blood. The clonotype comes from a child who was a newborn, infant or young child, either healthy, febrile or measles-vaccinated (not recorded which).

The CDR3 DNA reads as TGTGCAGCAAGCGCTATTAGGACTGGGGGATATTCCGATAAACTCATCTTT. As protein: CAASAIRTGGYSDKLIF. The V call is TRAV29/DV5, the J call TRDJ1; TRDD3 aligns across 11 bases. The V and J ends lost 0 bases and 3 bases, in that order; junction bases with no gene match: 10. Germline V gene sequence: CDR1 NSMFDY, CDR2 ISSIKDK. CDR3 size: 17 residues.